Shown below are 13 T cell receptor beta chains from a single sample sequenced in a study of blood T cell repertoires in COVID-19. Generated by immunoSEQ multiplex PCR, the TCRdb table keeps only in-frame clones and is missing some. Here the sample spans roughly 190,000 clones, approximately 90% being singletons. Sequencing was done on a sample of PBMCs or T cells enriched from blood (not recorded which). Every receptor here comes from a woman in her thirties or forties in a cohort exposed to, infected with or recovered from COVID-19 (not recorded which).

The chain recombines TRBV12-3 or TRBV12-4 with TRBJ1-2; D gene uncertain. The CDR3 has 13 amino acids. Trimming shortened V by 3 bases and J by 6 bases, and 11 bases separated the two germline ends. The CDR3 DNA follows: TGTGCCAGCAGTTTTGGCCAGCGAGATGGCTACACCTTC. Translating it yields CASSFGQRDGYTF.

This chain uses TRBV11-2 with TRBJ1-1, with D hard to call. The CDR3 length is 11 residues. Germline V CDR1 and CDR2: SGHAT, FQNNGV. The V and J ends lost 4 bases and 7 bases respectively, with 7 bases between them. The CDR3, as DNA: TGTGCCAGCAGCTACATAAGTGAAGCTTTCTTT. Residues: CASSYISEAFF.

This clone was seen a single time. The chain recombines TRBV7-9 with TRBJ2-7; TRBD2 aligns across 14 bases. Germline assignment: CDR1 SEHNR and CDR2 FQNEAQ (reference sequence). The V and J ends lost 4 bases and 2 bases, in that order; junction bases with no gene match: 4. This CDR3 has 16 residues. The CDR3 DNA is TGTGCCAGCAGCTCGGGACTAGCGGGGGTTACCTACGAGCAGTACTTC. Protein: CASSSGLAGVTYEQYF. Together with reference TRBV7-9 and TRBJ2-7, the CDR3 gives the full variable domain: DTGVSQNPRHKITKRGQNVTFRCDPISEHNRLYWYRQTLGQGPEFLTYFQNEAQLEKSRLLSDRFSAERPKGSFSTLEIQRTEQGDSAMYLCASSSGLAGVTYEQYFGPGTRLTVT.

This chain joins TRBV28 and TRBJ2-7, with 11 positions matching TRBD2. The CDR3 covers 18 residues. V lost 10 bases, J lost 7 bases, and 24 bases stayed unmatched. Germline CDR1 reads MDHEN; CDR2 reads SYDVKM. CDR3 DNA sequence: TGTGCCACATCGGGAAGCATAGGAGGAATTAGCGGGGGGGTTGAGCAGTACTTC. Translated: CATSGSIGGISGGVEQYF.

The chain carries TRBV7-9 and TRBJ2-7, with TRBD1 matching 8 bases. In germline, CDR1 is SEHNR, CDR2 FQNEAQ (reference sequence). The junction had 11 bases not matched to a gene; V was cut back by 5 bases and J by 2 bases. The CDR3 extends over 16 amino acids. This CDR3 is CASSAMTGAHPYEQYF. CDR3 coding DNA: TGTGCCAGCAGCGCCATGACAGGGGCTCATCCCTACGAGCAGTACTTC. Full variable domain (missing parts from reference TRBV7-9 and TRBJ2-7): DTGVSQNPRHKITKRGQNVTFRCDPISEHNRLYWYRQTLGQGPEFLTYFQNEAQLEKSRLLSDRFSAERPKGSFSTLEIQRTEQGDSAMYLCASSAMTGAHPYEQYFGPGTRLTVT.

This chain's CDR3 is CASSMNSNTEAFF. In DNA form, the CDR3 reads TGTGCCAGTAGTATGAACAGCAACACTGAAGCTTTCTTT. The chain combines TRBV19 with TRBJ1-1; D not resolved. The CDR3 is 13 amino acids. CDR1 is LNHDA and CDR2 is SQIVND in the germline V gene (reference sequence). The V end lost 3 bases, the J end lost 2 bases, and 7 bases lay between the germline ends.

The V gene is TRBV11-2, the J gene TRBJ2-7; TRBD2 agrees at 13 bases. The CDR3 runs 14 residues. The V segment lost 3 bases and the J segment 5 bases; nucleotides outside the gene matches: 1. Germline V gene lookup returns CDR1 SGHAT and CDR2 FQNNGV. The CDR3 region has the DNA TGTGCCAGCAGCTTCGGGACTAGCGGGGACGAGCAGTACTTC. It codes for CASSFGTSGDEQYF.

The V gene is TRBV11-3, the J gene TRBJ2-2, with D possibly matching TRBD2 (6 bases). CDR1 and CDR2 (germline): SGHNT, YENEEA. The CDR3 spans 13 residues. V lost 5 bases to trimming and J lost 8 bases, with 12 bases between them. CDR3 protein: CASSVTSMGELFF. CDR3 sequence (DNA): TGTGCCAGCAGCGTAACTAGCATGGGGGAGCTGTTTTTT. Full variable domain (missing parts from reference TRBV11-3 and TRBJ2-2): EAGVVQSPRYKIIEKKQPVAFWCNPISGHNTLYWYLQNLGQGPELLIRYENEEAVDDSQLPKDRFSAERLKGVDSTLKIQPAELGDSAVYLCASSVTSMGELFFGEGSRLTVL.

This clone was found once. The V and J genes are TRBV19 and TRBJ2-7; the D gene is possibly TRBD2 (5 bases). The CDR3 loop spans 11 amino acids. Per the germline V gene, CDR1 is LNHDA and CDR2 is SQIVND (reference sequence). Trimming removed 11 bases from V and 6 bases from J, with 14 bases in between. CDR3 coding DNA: TGTGCCGGCATAGCGCCGCCCGAGCAGTACTTC. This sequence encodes CAGIAPPEQYF.

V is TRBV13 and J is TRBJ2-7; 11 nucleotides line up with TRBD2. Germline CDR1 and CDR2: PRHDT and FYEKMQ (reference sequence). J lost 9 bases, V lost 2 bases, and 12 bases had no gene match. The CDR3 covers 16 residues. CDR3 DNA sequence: TGTGCCAGCAGCTTATCTAGCGGGGGGCGGCTGCTCGGGCAGTACTTC. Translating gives CASSLSSGGRLLGQYF.

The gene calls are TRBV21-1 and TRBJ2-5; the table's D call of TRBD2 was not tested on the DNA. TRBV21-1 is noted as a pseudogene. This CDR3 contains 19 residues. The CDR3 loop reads CASSPSPGTSGEGQETQYF. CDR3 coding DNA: TGTGCCAGCAGCCCAAGTCCCGGGACTAGCGGGGAGGGCCAGGAGACCCAGTACTTC.

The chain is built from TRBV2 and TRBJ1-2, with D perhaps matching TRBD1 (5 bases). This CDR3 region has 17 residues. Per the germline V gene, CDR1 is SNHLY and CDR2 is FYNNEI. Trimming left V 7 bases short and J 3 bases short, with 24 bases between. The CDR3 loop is CASTVAQAGNKDYGYTF. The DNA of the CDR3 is TGTGCCAGCACGGTAGCCCAAGCAGGGAATAAGGACTATGGCTACACCTTC.

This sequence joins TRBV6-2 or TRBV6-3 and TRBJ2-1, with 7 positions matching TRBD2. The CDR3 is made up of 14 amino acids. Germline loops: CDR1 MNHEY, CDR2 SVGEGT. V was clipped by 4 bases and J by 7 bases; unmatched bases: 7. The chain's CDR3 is CASSWLGAGNEQFF. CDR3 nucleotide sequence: TGTGCCAGCAGTTGGCTTGGAGCGGGGAATGAGCAGTTCTTC.